A single sample gave rise to the 5 T cell receptor beta chains below, sequenced in a study of T cell changes during pregnancy in multiple sclerosis. TCRdb's copy holds only in-frame clones and misses some; the assay was immunoSEQ multiplex PCR. Here the sample spans about 77,000 clones, just over 90% being singletons. The sample was peripheral blood, taken after pregnancy. All receptors derive from a female donor in good health, enrolled as a control in a pregnancy study.

Here the CDR3 reads CASSWSGSDNSPLHF. In nucleotides, the CDR3 is TGTGCCAGCAGTTGGTCAGGGTCCGATAATTCACCCCTCCACTTT. This rearrangement joins TRBV6-5 to TRBJ1-6, with a possible D match to TRBD1 (5 bases). V lost 4 bases and J 5 bases, leaving 12 bases between the germline ends. This CDR3 region has 15 residues. Per the germline V gene, CDR1 is MNHEY and CDR2 is SVGAGI.

The chain has TRBV6-4 and TRBJ1-2; 8 bases fit TRBD1. After removal of 5 bases from V and 6 bases from J, the junction contained 5 bases not matched to a gene. CDR1 and CDR2 (germline): MRHNA, SNTAGT. This CDR3 comprises 13 residues. Here the CDR3 DNA reads TGTGCCAGCAGTTCCGGACAGGGTAATGGCTACACCTTC. As protein: CASSSGQGNGYTF.

The chain has TRBV29-1 and TRBJ2-7; 7 positions agree with TRBD1. J gave up 1 base and V 4 bases, and 7 bases lay outside the gene matches. Germline-derived CDR1 and CDR2 are SQVTM and ANQGSEA. This CDR3 contains 14 residues. CDR3 loop: CSVGEQGTSYEQYF. The DNA for the CDR3 is TGCAGCGTTGGAGAACAGGGGACGTCCTACGAGCAGTACTTC.

This rearrangement joins TRBV15 to TRBJ2-7, with D perhaps TRBD2 (5 bases). The germline V gene encodes CDR1 LNHNV and CDR2 YYDKDF (reference sequence). The V gene lost 0 bases and the J gene lost 7 bases, with 10 bases spanning the gap. The CDR3 covers 13 residues. CDR3 sequence (DNA): TGTGCCACCAGCAGAGAATCCGGGATAGAGCAGTACTTC. Residues: CATSRESGIEQYF. Using reference TRBV15 and TRBJ2-7 for the parts outside the CDR3, the full variable domain is DAMVIQNPRYQVTQFGKPVTLSCSQTLNHNVMYWYQQKSSQAPKLLFHYYDKDFNNEADTPDNFQSRRPNTSFCFLDIRSPGLGDTAMYLCATSRESGIEQYFGPGTRLTVT.

The CDR3 protein is CASNRLAGLGETQYF. CDR3 nucleotides: TGTGCCAGCAACCGACTAGCGGGGCTGGGGGAGACCCAGTACTTC. This chain links TRBV2 with TRBJ2-5; 11 nucleotides line up with TRBD2. The CDR3 is made up of 15 amino acids. The germline CDR1 and CDR2 sequences are SNHLY and FYNNEI. J gave up 5 bases and V 7 bases, and 9 bases lay outside the gene matches. Drawing the rest from reference TRBV2 and TRBJ2-5, the complete variable domain is EPEVTQTPSHQVTQMGQEVILRCVPISNHLYFYWYRQILGQKVEFLVSFYNNEISEKSEIFDDQFSVERPDGSNFTLKIRSTKLEDSAMYFCASNRLAGLGETQYFGPGTRLLVL.